The 25 T cell receptor beta chains in this list originate from one sample, sequenced in a study of tumor-infiltrating lymphocytes in primary liver carcinoma (TCRdb year 2017). Total RNA and DNA were co-extracted without cell sorting from approximately 20-30 mg of bulk tissue using the AllPrep DNA/RNA mini kit. Instrument used: Illumina HiSeq 2500. A constant-region primer and ProtoScript II reverse transcriptase were used to reverse-transcribe TCRbeta-specific cDNA from about 500 ng total RNA. Construction of the TCRbeta libraries relied on three nested rounds of multiplex PCR, following a slightly modified ARM-PCR procedure. Each of the first two PCR rounds ran for around 10 cycles using multiplex TRBV1-TRBV30 forward primers together with a Cbeta reverse primer. TCRdb reprocessed the public reads (quality trimming at Q25 with fastp, clone calling with MiXCR) and kept in-frame beta chains. Each CDR3 protein gets just one entry, which takes the most common genes and DNA from the rows behind it. Here the sample has 90,000 to 150,000 distinct CDR3 sequences; around 62% occur a single time. About a tenth of the sample is taken by the ten largest.

Sequencing used liver tumor tissue from sampling region 1. Interpreted using the paper, the cell subset or site label stands for: tumor region T1, superior pole. Receptors originate from a woman aged 55-70 years with primary liver carcinoma and hepatitis B virus infection.

This clonotype was seen repeatedly, ten times or more. The chain combines TRBV6-5 with TRBJ1-2; 12 bases agree with TRBD1. The CDR3 runs 13 residues. CDR1 is MNHEY, CDR2 SVGAGI, per germline. V gave up 6 bases and J gave up 9 bases; unmatched junction bases: 5. CDR3 region: CASRKGTGGSYTF. DNA for the CDR3: TGTGCCAGCAGGAAAGGGACAGGGGGCAGCTACACCTTC.

Worth noting for this clonotype: At one end, the junction sequence differs from germline, possibly due to a read error. The chain is built from TRBV11-3 and TRBJ2-2, with 16 positions matching TRBD2. Germline lookup yields CDR1 SGHNT and CDR2 YENEEA. The CDR3 is 18 residues long. The chain's CDR3 is CTSSEGLAGGRRTGELFF. The CDR3 nucleotides are TGTACCAGCAGCGAGGGACTAGCGGGAGGGCGAAGGACCGGGGAGCTGTTTTTT.

The V gene is TRBV4-2, the J gene TRBJ1-3, with D possibly matching TRBD1 (6 bases). The V gene lost 0 bases and the J gene lost 14 bases, with 23 bases spanning the gap. CDR3 length equals 16 residues. Germline V gene sequence: CDR1 LGHNA, CDR2 YNFKEQ. The DNA for the CDR3 is TGTGCCAGCAGCCAAGATGAAGGGGGTACTGGAAACACTTTATATTTT. This encodes CASSQDEGGTGNTLYF.

Comments on this clonotype: With a much larger clone just one base away, this may be a read error. This chain links TRBV5-4 with TRBJ2-7; 8 bases fit TRBD2. This CDR3 region has 13 residues. Germline V lookup: CDR1 SGHNT, CDR2 YYREEE (reference sequence). The CDR3 spells CVSSRAAGGEQYF. DNA of the CDR3: TGTGTCAGCAGCCGAGCCGCGGGAGGCGAGCAGTACTTC.

As concerns this clonotype: This may arise from a read error, as a much more abundant clone is one base away. This chain joins TRBV24-1 and TRBJ2-1; 7 bases are shared with TRBD2. Germline CDR1 and CDR2: KGHDR and SFDVKD. V shed 6 bases, J shed 6 bases, and the junction held 7 bases outside the gene matches. This CDR3 is 14 amino acids long. CDR3: CATSNSSGRNEQFF. The CDR3 bases are TGTGCCACCAGTAATTCTAGCGGCCGCAATGAGCAGTTCTTC.

On this clonotype: A read error may be the cause here, since a much bigger clone is one base away. The rearrangement joins TRBV4-1 to TRBJ2-6; D not certain. The CDR3 has 14 amino acids. V lost 2 bases to trimming and J lost 9 bases, with 11 bases between them. CDR1 and CDR2 from the germline V gene are MGHRA and YSYEKL. CDR3 protein: CASSQLGQLNVLTF. The CDR3 nucleotides read TGCGCCAGCAGCCAATTAGGTCAGCTCAACGTCCTGACTTTC.

The chain carries TRBV5-6 and TRBJ2-7; a weak D match, TRBD2 (6 bases). Deletions cut 4 bases from V and 1 base from J, with 15 bases between. This CDR3 is 15 amino acids long. Germline values: CDR1 SGHDT, CDR2 YYEEEE. Here the CDR3 reads CASSRGPGASYEQYF. The DNA of the CDR3 is TGTGCCAGCAGCCGAGGGCCGGGAGCTTCCTACGAGCAGTACTTC.

About this clonotype itself: Relative to the germline gene, one junction end is altered; a read error may explain this. This chain links TRBV11-2 with TRBJ1-1; D not certain. The CDR3 has 15 residues. Germline V gene sequence: CDR1 SGHAT, CDR2 FQNNGV. The CDR3 sequence is CASSLSLGLNIEAFF. CDR3 DNA: TGTGCCAGCAGCCTCTCACTAGGGCTGAACATTGAAGCTTTCTTT. The variable domain in full, completed from reference TRBV11-2 and TRBJ1-1, reads EAGVAQSPRYKIIEKRQSVAFWCNPISGHATLYWYQQILGQGPKLLIQFQNNGVVDDSQLPKDRFSAERLKGVDSTLKIQPAKLEDSAVYLCASSLSLGLNIEAFFGQGTRLTVV.

CDR3 nucleotides: TGTGCCAGCAGGAGAGGTTTGGAGGAGTTCTTC. Amino acids: CASRRGLEEFF. The V gene is TRBV7-8, the J gene TRBJ2-1, with D possibly matching TRBD2 (5 bases). With 6 bases removed from V and 14 bases from J, the gap between germline ends came to 14 bases. CDR3 size: 11 residues. The germline gives CDR1 SGHVS, CDR2 FQNEAQ.

Points on this clonotype: The junction and the germline gene differ at one end; a read error may be behind it. The J gene is TRBJ1-1, the V gene TRBV6-1, with D possibly matching TRBD1 (6 bases). Germline CDR1 and CDR2: MNHNS and SASEGT. CDR3 size: 14 residues. CDR3 loop: CANSMGAMNTEAFF. CDR3 sequence (DNA): TGTGCCAACAGTATGGGGGCCATGAACACTGAAGCTTTCTTT.

The chain joins TRBV6-4 to TRBJ2-3; a possible D gene is TRBD2 (5 bases). Trimming took 4 bases from V and 0 from J, leaving 5 bases between them. There are 13 residues in the CDR3. Germline CDR1 MRHNA, CDR2 SNTAGT. DNA for the CDR3: TGTGCCAGCAGTGGCGGGAGCACAGATACGCAGTATTTT. This encodes CASSGGSTDTQYF.

This clonotype has just one count. At one of its ends the junction is not consistent with the germline gene, which may arise from a read error. The chain recombines TRBV11-1 with TRBJ1-2; unclear D gene. Germline V lookup: CDR1 SGHAT, CDR2 FQDESV (reference sequence). This CDR3 comprises 14 residues. CDR3 nucleotide sequence: TGTACCAGCGGCTTAGGACCGCGCGGGTATGGCTACACCTTC. Its protein is CTSGLGPRGYGYTF.

In its sample, this clonotype was seen many times. The V call is TRBV14, the J call TRBJ2-7, with 9 bases matching TRBD1. CDR1 and CDR2 (germline): SGHDN, FVKESK. This CDR3 has 14 residues. V shed 4 bases, J shed 1 base, and the junction held 2 bases outside the gene matches. The DNA of the CDR3 is TGTGCCAGCAGCCGGGACAGGGAGTCCTACGAGCAGTACTTC. Residues: CASSRDRESYEQYF.

On this clonotype: An end of the junction does not agree with germline; a read error may underlie this. The V and J genes are TRBV11-2 and TRBJ2-7; maybe TRBD1 (5 bases). Looked up from germline, CDR1 is SGHAT and CDR2 is FQNNGV. The CDR3 has 14 residues. This chain's CDR3 is CASSLWGPSYVQYF. Here the CDR3 DNA reads TGTGCCAGCAGCTTATGGGGCCCGTCCTACGTGCAGTACTTC.

In the case of this clonotype: A read error may produce the germline difference seen at one junction end. This sequence joins TRBV11-2 and TRBJ2-5; D possibly corresponds to TRBD1 (6 bases). From germline, CDR1 is SGHAT and CDR2 FQNNGV. The CDR3 contains 14 residues. The CDR3 DNA sequence: TGTGCCAGCAGCCACACAGGGAAAAAAGAGACCCAGTATTTC. As protein: CASSHTGKKETQYF.

As concerns this clonotype: No conserved phenylalanine or tryptophan ends this CDR3, so it is likely a read error. The CDR3 loop reads CTGSPRLAGTYNEQFS. Written as DNA, the CDR3 is TGTACCGGCAGCCCCCGACTAGCGGGAACCTACAATGAGCAGTTCTCC. J is TRBJ2-1 and V is TRBV11-2; 11 bases match TRBD2. CDR1 and CDR2 from the germline V gene are SGHAT and FQNNGV. This CDR3 comprises 16 residues.

As concerns this clonotype: The junction differs from germline at one of its ends, possibly a read error. The gene calls are TRBV30 and TRBJ2-1; perhaps TRBD2 as D (6 bases). The CDR3 has 14 amino acids. CDR1 is GTSNPN and CDR2 is SVGIG in the germline V gene (reference sequence). The CDR3 region is CAWSRGTSYNVQFF. CDR3 nucleotides: TGTGCCTGGAGTCGGGGGACCAGCTACAATGTGCAGTTCTTC.

In this sample, this clonotype turned up once. One junction end does not reproduce the germline sequence, and a read error may be involved. This rearrangement joins TRBV5-1 to TRBJ1-1; D might be TRBD1 (5 bases). Germline lookup yields CDR1 SGHRS and CDR2 YFSETQ. CDR3 size: 16 residues. The CDR3 DNA is TGCGCCAGCAGCCCCCGGACACTTGCGCTGAACTCTGAAGCTTTCTTT. It encodes CASSPRTLALNSEAFF.

For this clonotype: This could be a read error, since a much larger clone is one nucleotide away. Since the CDR3 does not end with the conserved phenylalanine or tryptophan, this likely comes from a read error. The chain employs TRBV4-1 and TRBJ2-1; 9 bases align to TRBD2. Germline lookup yields CDR1 MGHRA and CDR2 YSYEKL. CDR3 length: 17 residues. V lost 4 bases to trimming and J lost 0 bases; unmatched junction nucleotides: 7. In nucleotides, the CDR3 is TGCGCCAGCAGCCGAGAAAATAGCGGGAGCTCCTACAATGAGCAGTTCCTC. This codes for CASSRENSGSSYNEQFL.

This clonotype was detected ten times or more. The chain couples TRBV6-2 or TRBV6-3 to TRBJ2-1; 9 bases align to TRBD2. Germline CDR1 and CDR2: MNHEY and SVGEGT. V was clipped by 8 bases and J by 7 bases; unmatched bases: 9. CDR3 length equals 14 residues. Written as DNA, the CDR3 is TGTGCCAGCGATTCCCTAGCGGGAACAAATGAGCAGTTCTTC. Protein sequence: CASDSLAGTNEQFF.

As to this clonotype: A much more abundant neighbour one base away suggests this may be a read error. The chain carries TRBV10-2 and TRBJ2-7; 9 positions agree with TRBD1. There are 12 residues in the CDR3. Looked up from germline, CDR1 is WSHSY and CDR2 is SAAADI. The CDR3 protein is CTSRDRATEQYF. The CDR3 nucleotides read TGCACCAGCCGGGACAGGGCTACAGAGCAGTACTTC.

J is TRBJ1-1 and V is TRBV28, with 7 positions matching TRBD1. The CDR3 totals 14 residues. The V segment lost 6 bases and the J segment 3 bases; nucleotides outside the gene matches: 7. Germline V lookup: CDR1 MDHEN, CDR2 SYDVKM. The CDR3, as DNA: TGTGCCAGCAGCCCCCGGGACAGTTACACTGAAGCTTTCTTT. Its translation: CASSPRDSYTEAFF.

This chain uses TRBV20-1 with TRBJ2-2; D gene unclear. CDR3 size: 8 residues. Germline values: CDR1 DFQATT, CDR2 SNEGSKA (reference sequence). For the CDR3, the DNA is TGCACTTACGGGGAGCTGTTTTTT. Protein product: CTYGELFF.

This clonotype has only a few counts. The rearrangement uses TRBV24-1 and TRBJ2-5, with 9 bases aligning to TRBD2. The ends lost 1 base at V and 5 bases at J; junction bases unmatched: 10. CDR3 length equals 17 residues. Germline CDR1 is KGHDR and CDR2 is SFDVKD. CDR3 region: CATSDFSASGISETQYF. DNA of the CDR3: TGTGCCACCAGTGATTTTTCAGCTAGCGGGATTTCGGAGACCCAGTACTTC.

This clonotype came up a few times. One end of the junction fails to match germline, which may point to a read error. The V gene is TRBV11-3, the J gene TRBJ2-2; a possible D gene is TRBD2 (5 bases). The germline V gene has CDR1 SGHNT and CDR2 YENEEA. The CDR3 is made up of 14 amino acids. CDR3 bases: TGTGCCAGCAGCTTATTGGTAATCACCGGGGAGCTCTTTTTT. It specifies CASSLLVITGELFF.